Sequencing of this T cell receptor (beta chain) was carried out in a study of blood T cells in healthy people across ages. CDR3 length: 14 amino acids. Trimming took 8 bases from V and 0 from J, leaving 8 bases between them. Germline V gives CDR1 MNHEY, CDR2 SMNVEV (reference sequence). Primed by a sample-barcoded 5' primer and a J-beta primer mix, a second PCR proceeded for about 6 to 11 cycles. Each CDR3 protein is one row after TCRdb ran MiXCR on the 5' RACE reads. The top ten hold under 15% of the sample, which has roughly 900,000 distinct CDR3 sequences, under 50% seen once. The sequenced sample consisted of blood. The TCR was taken from a man aged 25 to 40 in good health. The chain couples TRBV27 to TRBJ1-6; D unresolved. In nucleotides, the CDR3 is TGTGCCAGCGCACAGAGCTCCTATAATTCACCCCTCCACTTT. This translates into CASAQSSYNSPLHF.